This T cell receptor (beta chain) derives from a study of cytomegalovirus exposure and HLA in healthy donors. PCR amplification relied on 60 Vbeta primers (plus 13 Jbeta primers). Profiled with immunoSEQ multiplex PCR; TCRdb holds only in-frame clones, not every one. The table for this sample gives about 160,000 clones. The CDR3 totals 14 residues. V shed 4 bases, J shed 6 bases, and the junction held 3 bases outside the gene matches. Germline V lookup: CDR1 SGHDN, CDR2 FVKESK. This sequence originates from a woman in her fifties or sixties in good health and CMV-seronegative. The chain links TRBV14 to TRBJ1-4, with 9 bases lining up with TRBD1. The sample taken for sequencing was PBMCs. The CDR3 DNA follows: TGTGCCAGCAGCCGGGACAGGGTGGATGAAAAACTGTTTTTT. It is translated as CASSRDRVDEKLFF. Looking up the rest from reference TRBV14 and TRBJ1-4 gives the full variable domain: EAGVTQFPSHSVIEKGQTVTLRCDPISGHDNLYWYRRVMGKEIKFLLHFVKESKQDESGMPNNRFLAERTGGTYSTLKVQPAELEDSGVYFCASSRDRVDEKLFFGSGTQLSVL.